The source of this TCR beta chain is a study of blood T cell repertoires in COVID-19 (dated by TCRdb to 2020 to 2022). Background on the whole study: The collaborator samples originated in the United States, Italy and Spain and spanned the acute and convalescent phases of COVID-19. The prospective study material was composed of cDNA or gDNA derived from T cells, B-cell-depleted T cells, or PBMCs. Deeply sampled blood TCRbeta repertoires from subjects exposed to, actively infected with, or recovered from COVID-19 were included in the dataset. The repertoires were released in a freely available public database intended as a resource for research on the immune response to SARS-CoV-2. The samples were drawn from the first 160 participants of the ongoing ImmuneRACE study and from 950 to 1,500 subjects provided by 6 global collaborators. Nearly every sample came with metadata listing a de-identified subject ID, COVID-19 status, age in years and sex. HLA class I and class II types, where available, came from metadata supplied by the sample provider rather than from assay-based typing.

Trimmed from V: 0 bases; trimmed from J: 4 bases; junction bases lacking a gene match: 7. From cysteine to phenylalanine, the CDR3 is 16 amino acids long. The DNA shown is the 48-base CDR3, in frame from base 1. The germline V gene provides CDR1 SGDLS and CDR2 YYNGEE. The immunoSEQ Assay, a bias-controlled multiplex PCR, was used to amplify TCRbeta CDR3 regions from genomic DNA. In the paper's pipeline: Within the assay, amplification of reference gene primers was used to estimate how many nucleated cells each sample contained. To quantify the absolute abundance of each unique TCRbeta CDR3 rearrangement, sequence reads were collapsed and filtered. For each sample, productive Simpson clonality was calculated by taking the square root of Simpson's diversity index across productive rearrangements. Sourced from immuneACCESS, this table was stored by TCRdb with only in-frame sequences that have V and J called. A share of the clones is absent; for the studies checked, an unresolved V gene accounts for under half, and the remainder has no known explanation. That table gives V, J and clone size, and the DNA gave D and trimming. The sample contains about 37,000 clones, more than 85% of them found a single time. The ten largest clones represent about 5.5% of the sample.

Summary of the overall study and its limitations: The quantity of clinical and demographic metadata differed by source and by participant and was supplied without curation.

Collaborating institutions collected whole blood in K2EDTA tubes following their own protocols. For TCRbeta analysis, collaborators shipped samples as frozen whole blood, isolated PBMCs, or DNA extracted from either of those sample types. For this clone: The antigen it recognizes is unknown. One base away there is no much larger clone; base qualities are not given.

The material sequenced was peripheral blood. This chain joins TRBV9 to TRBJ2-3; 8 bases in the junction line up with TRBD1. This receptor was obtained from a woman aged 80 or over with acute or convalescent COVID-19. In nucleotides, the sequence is TGTGCCAGCAGCGTAGGGGCAGGGGGCTTCGCAGATACGCAGTATTTT. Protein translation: CASSVGAGGFADTQYF.